This T cell receptor (beta chain) was observed in a study of blood T cell repertoires in COVID-19. Study-wide background: Spain, Italy and the United States supplied samples that represented acute and convalescent COVID-19. PBMCs, B-cell-depleted T cells, or T cells provided the cDNA or gDNA that made up the material.

This table comes from immunoSEQ multiplex PCR, and its TCRdb copy is limited to in-frame clones, with some not included. The sample includes fewer than 300,000 clones, just over 90% of them seen just once. Germline loops: CDR1 MNHEY, CDR2 SMNVEV (reference sequence). The CDR3 has 17 residues. Trimming cost V 4 bases and J 0 bases; bases outside gene matches: 9. The rearrangement uses TRBV27 and TRBJ1-5; TRBD1 matches 7 bases. This TCR was recovered from a woman younger than 45 with COVID-19, enrolled during active disease. Input material: peripheral blood. The CDR3 protein is CASSSGQQPYSNQPQHF. CDR3 DNA: TGTGCCAGCAGTTCGGGACAGCAGCCTTATAGCAATCAGCCCCAGCATTTT.